Listed below are T cell receptor beta chains from one sample, sequenced in a study of cytomegalovirus exposure and HLA in healthy donors. The repertoire was sequenced with immunoSEQ multiplex PCR; TCRdb's copy has only in-frame clones and lacks some. The table has under 200,000 clones, under 70% seen once. Specimen: PBMCs. Every receptor here comes from a woman aged 40 to 50 in good health and CMV-seropositive. CDR3s include the opening cysteine and the closing phenylalanine or tryptophan. The order of the fields is D gene, V gene, clone size, CDR3 length, J gene, CDR3 protein, CDR3 DNA. D genes are given only for firm matches. Not all rows give a size; the values are once, few, many and, for expanded clones, a class.

d_gene: NA; v_gene: TRBV5-4; abundance: few; len: 14; j_gene: TRBJ2-5; CDR3aa: CASSLAFRRETQYF; CDR3nt: TGTGCCAGCAGCCTGGCCTTTAGGAGGGAGACCCAGTACTTC
d_gene: NA; v_gene: TRBV27; abundance: NA; len: 14; j_gene: TRBJ1-5; CDR3aa: CASPVGRGNQPQHF; CDR3nt: TGTGCCAGCCCTGTGGGACGGGGGAATCAGCCCCAGCATTTT
d_gene: TRBD1; v_gene: TRBV27; abundance: NA; len: 13; j_gene: TRBJ2-7; CDR3aa: CASSDRVAYEQYF; CDR3nt: TGTGCCAGCTCGGACAGGGTCGCCTACGAGCAGTACTTC
d_gene: TRBD1; v_gene: TRBV11-1; abundance: NA; len: 15; j_gene: TRBJ2-2; CDR3aa: CASSLVTGGHGELFF; CDR3nt: TGTGCCAGCAGCTTAGTGACAGGGGGCCACGGGGAGCTGTTTTTT
d_gene: TRBD2; v_gene: TRBV5-1; abundance: NA; len: 14; j_gene: TRBJ2-7; CDR3aa: CASSQGLEVGEQYF; CDR3nt: TGCGCCAGCAGCCAGGGACTAGAAGTCGGCGAGCAGTACTTC
d_gene: NA; v_gene: TRBV28; abundance: few; len: 13; j_gene: TRBJ1-1; CDR3aa: CASRPGERTEAFF; CDR3nt: TGTGCCAGCAGGCCAGGGGAAAGGACTGAAGCTTTCTTT
d_gene: TRBD1; v_gene: TRBV4-3; abundance: NA; len: 17; j_gene: TRBJ1-2; CDR3aa: CASSQDRPGQGLYGYTF; CDR3nt: TGCGCCAGCAGCCAAGATAGGCCCGGACAGGGCCTCTATGGCTACACCTTC
d_gene: TRBD2; v_gene: TRBV2; abundance: NA; len: 17; j_gene: TRBJ2-2; CDR3aa: CASSELAGELNTGELFF; CDR3nt: TGTGCCAGCAGTGAACTAGCGGGGGAGCTAAACACCGGGGAGCTGTTTTTT
d_gene: NA; v_gene: TRBV6-1; abundance: NA; len: 15; j_gene: TRBJ2-3; CDR3aa: CASSDQSGYTDTQYF; CDR3nt: TGTGCCAGCAGTGATCAAAGCGGGTACACAGATACGCAGTATTTT
d_gene: NA; v_gene: TRBV27; abundance: NA; len: 16; j_gene: TRBJ1-5; CDR3aa: CASSLSVGGRVSAQHF; CDR3nt: TGTGCCAGCAGTTTATCAGTGGGGGGAAGGGTTTCGGCCCAGCATTTT
d_gene: TRBD1; v_gene: TRBV6-1; abundance: NA; len: 16; j_gene: TRBJ1-6; CDR3aa: CASSEIGQGAGSPLHF; CDR3nt: TGTGCCAGCAGTGAAATCGGACAGGGAGCTGGGTCACCCCTCCACTTT
d_gene: NA; v_gene: TRBV28; abundance: NA; len: 15; j_gene: TRBJ2-7; CDR3aa: CASSLREAGPYEQYF; CDR3nt: TGTGCCAGCAGTTTGAGGGAGGCAGGACCCTACGAGCAGTACTTC
d_gene: NA; v_gene: TRBV4-3; abundance: NA; len: 16; j_gene: TRBJ1-6; CDR3aa: CASSLTASSYNSPLNF; CDR3nt: TGCGCCAGCAGTCTGACGGCTAGCTCCTATAATTCACCCCTCAACTTT
d_gene: TRBD2; v_gene: TRBV29-1; abundance: NA; len: 14; j_gene: TRBJ2-7; CDR3aa: CSVRGLAGFSEQYF; CDR3nt: TGCAGCGTCCGAGGGCTAGCGGGATTTTCCGAGCAGTACTTC
d_gene: NA; v_gene: TRBV4-2; abundance: NA; len: 15; j_gene: TRBJ2-7; CDR3aa: CASSQVGSEAYEQYF; CDR3nt: TGTGCCAGCAGCCAAGTGGGTAGCGAGGCCTACGAGCAGTACTTC
d_gene: TRBD1; v_gene: TRBV5-1; abundance: NA; len: 13; j_gene: TRBJ1-6; CDR3aa: CASSLDRGGPLHF; CDR3nt: TGCGCCAGCAGCTTAGACAGGGGAGGGCCCCTCCACTTT
d_gene: NA; v_gene: TRBV6-5; abundance: NA; len: 14; j_gene: TRBJ1-1; CDR3aa: CASRDSGADTEAFF; CDR3nt: TGTGCCAGCAGAGACTCAGGGGCGGACACTGAAGCTTTCTTT
d_gene: NA; v_gene: TRBV15; abundance: NA; len: 12; j_gene: TRBJ1-4; CDR3aa: CATSRDTVELFF; CDR3nt: TGTGCCACCAGCAGAGATACTGTGGAACTGTTTTTT
d_gene: TRBD1; v_gene: TRBV5-6; abundance: NA; len: 14; j_gene: TRBJ2-7; CDR3aa: CASSFSGGTYEQYF; CDR3nt: TGTGCCAGCAGCTTCTCAGGGGGAACTTACGAGCAGTACTTC
d_gene: TRBD2; v_gene: TRBV9; abundance: NA; len: 16; j_gene: TRBJ2-3; CDR3aa: CASSVAVSGGQDTQYF; CDR3nt: TGTGCCAGCAGCGTAGCAGTCAGCGGGGGACAAGATACGCAGTATTTT
d_gene: TRBD2; v_gene: TRBV6-1; abundance: NA; len: 17; j_gene: TRBJ2-2; CDR3aa: CASSASLGTRNTGELFF; CDR3nt: TGTGCCAGCAGTGCCTCTTTGGGGACTAGAAACACCGGGGAGCTGTTTTTT
d_gene: NA; v_gene: TRBV5-1; abundance: NA; len: 12; j_gene: TRBJ2-7; CDR3aa: CASSPAGYEQYF; CDR3nt: TGCGCCAGCAGCCCGGCAGGGTACGAGCAGTACTTC
d_gene: TRBD1; v_gene: TRBV6-4; abundance: few; len: 13; j_gene: TRBJ1-2; CDR3aa: CASSRDSNYGYTF; CDR3nt: TGTGCCAGCAGCCGGGACAGTAACTATGGCTACACCTTC
d_gene: NA; v_gene: TRBV18; abundance: once; len: 16; j_gene: TRBJ1-2; CDR3aa: CASSTIDGGDYYGYTF; CDR3nt: TGTGCCAGCTCTACGATAGATGGGGGCGATTATTATGGCTACACCTTC
d_gene: NA; v_gene: TRBV7-2; abundance: NA; len: 13; j_gene: TRBJ1-2; CDR3aa: CASSPSVGRGYTF; CDR3nt: TGTGCCAGCAGCCCCTCCGTCGGTCGTGGCTACACCTTC
d_gene: TRBD1; v_gene: TRBV5-5; abundance: NA; len: 15; j_gene: TRBJ1-2; CDR3aa: CASSLRQGVDYGYTF; CDR3nt: TGTGCCAGCAGCTTACGACAGGGGGTCGACTATGGCTACACCTTC
d_gene: NA; v_gene: TRBV4-1; abundance: NA; len: 16; j_gene: TRBJ1-4; CDR3aa: CASSQDQSTLNEKLFF; CDR3nt: TGCGCCAGCAGCCAAGATCAGTCGACTCTTAATGAAAAACTGTTTTTT
d_gene: TRBD1; v_gene: TRBV27; abundance: NA; len: 15; j_gene: TRBJ1-1; CDR3aa: CASSWTGGQDTEAFF; CDR3nt: TGTGCCAGCAGTTGGACAGGCGGACAGGACACTGAAGCTTTCTTT
d_gene: NA; v_gene: TRBV19; abundance: NA; len: 13; j_gene: TRBJ2-7; CDR3aa: CASSINRAHEQYF; CDR3nt: TGTGCCAGTAGTATCAACAGGGCCCACGAGCAGTACTTC
d_gene: TRBD1; v_gene: TRBV5-6; abundance: NA; len: 16; j_gene: TRBJ2-1; CDR3aa: CASITLRQGSYNEQFF; CDR3nt: TGTGCCAGCATAACCCTTAGACAGGGCTCCTACAATGAGCAGTTCTTC
d_gene: TRBD2; v_gene: TRBV6-1; abundance: NA; len: 16; j_gene: TRBJ2-5; CDR3aa: CASSEALAGGPETQYF; CDR3nt: TGTGCCAGCAGTGAAGCCCTAGCGGGAGGGCCGGAGACCCAGTACTTC
d_gene: NA; v_gene: TRBV10-2; abundance: NA; len: 17; j_gene: TRBJ1-5; CDR3aa: CASSESKGTNVHQPQHF; CDR3nt: TGCGCCAGCAGTGAGTCTAAAGGGACAAACGTTCATCAGCCCCAGCATTTT
d_gene: NA; v_gene: TRBV6-5; abundance: NA; len: 13; j_gene: TRBJ2-5; CDR3aa: CASSYQWEETQYF; CDR3nt: TGTGCCAGCAGTTACCAGTGGGAGGAGACCCAGTACTTC
d_gene: NA; v_gene: TRBV9; abundance: NA; len: 15; j_gene: TRBJ1-5; CDR3aa: CASSVGGGTEQPQNF; CDR3nt: NA
d_gene: TRBD1; v_gene: TRBV7-6; abundance: NA; len: 16; j_gene: TRBJ2-2; CDR3aa: CASSLQGAKGTGELFF; CDR3nt: TGTGCCAGCAGCCTTCAGGGGGCTAAGGGCACCGGGGAGCTGTTTTTT
d_gene: NA; v_gene: TRBV12-5; abundance: NA; len: 12; j_gene: TRBJ2-7; CDR3aa: CASAMGPYEQYF; CDR3nt: TGTGCTAGTGCTATGGGGCCCTACGAGCAGTACTTC
d_gene: NA; v_gene: TRBV5-6; abundance: NA; len: 15; j_gene: TRBJ2-7; CDR3aa: CASSLGQGTSYEQYF; CDR3nt: TGTGCCAGCAGCTTAGGGCAGGGGACCTCCTACGAGCAGTACTTC